The 5 T cell receptor beta chains below come from one sample, sequenced in a study of post-analysis software for immune sequencing data. Whole-study findings and limits: Patients used about 5 TRBV segments, including TRBV5-6, TRBV5-1 and TRBV20-1, more often than controls.

Prepared libraries of TCR beta cDNA carried unique molecular identifiers. TCRdb processed the PCR reads anew with MiXCR; each CDR3 protein has one entry. Of about 430,000 distinct CDR3 sequences listed, approximately 42% are singletons. The antigens for these receptors are not known. Sample: blood. These receptors came from a girl aged 2 to 9 with multiple sclerosis.

The chain is built from TRBV9 and TRBJ2-4; TRBD2 might be the D (5 bases). Trimming removed 0 bases from V and 1 base from J, with 8 bases in between. The CDR3 is made up of 15 amino acids. Germline V CDR1 and CDR2: SGDLS, YYNGEE. CDR3 DNA sequence: TGTGCCAGCAGCGTAGGAGAGGGTGCCAAAAACATTCAGTACTTC. This sequence encodes CASSVGEGAKNIQYF.

This clonotype occurred a few times. The chain combines TRBV2 with TRBJ2-5; no clear D gene. This CDR3 spans 13 amino acids. The V and J ends lost 7 bases and 3 bases respectively, with 12 bases between them. Germline values: CDR1 SNHLY, CDR2 FYNNEI. The CDR3 reads CASTSWAEETQYF. CDR3 DNA: TGTGCCAGCACCTCGTGGGCGGAAGAGACCCAGTACTTC.

The chain combines TRBV7-9 with TRBJ1-1; D remains unclear. Germline CDR1 and CDR2: SEHNR and FQNEAQ (reference sequence). Trimming stripped 2 bases from V and 5 bases from J, with 12 bases between. CDR3 length: 14 amino acids. CDR3 nucleotide sequence: TGTGCCAGCAGCTTAACCCGAACCCGAACTGAAGCTTTCTTT. Residues: CASSLTRTRTEAFF.

The rearrangement uses TRBV7-9 and TRBJ2-5; D unresolved. This CDR3 is built from 16 residues. CDR1 is SEHNR and CDR2 is FQNEAQ in the germline V gene (reference sequence). V lost 1 base and J lost 0, with 12 bases in between. The DNA for the CDR3 is TGTGCCAGCAGCTTAGAACCAGGATACGACCAAGAGACCCAGTACTTC. Residues: CASSLEPGYDQETQYF. The complete variable domain, with remaining parts taken from reference TRBV7-9 and TRBJ2-5, reads DTGVSQNPRHKITKRGQNVTFRCDPISEHNRLYWYRQTLGQGPEFLTYFQNEAQLEKSRLLSDRFSAERPKGSFSTLEIQRTEQGDSAMYLCASSLEPGYDQETQYFGPGTRLLVL.

In this sample, this clonotype turned up a few times. V gene TRBV29-1 combines with J gene TRBJ2-3; TRBD2 matches 10 bases. Losses at the gene ends were 1 base for V and 2 bases for J; bases not matched to a gene: 6. CDR1 SQVTM and CDR2 ANQGSEA come from the germline V gene. The CDR3 is made up of 16 amino acids. The CDR3 DNA reads TGCAGCGTTGAAGCCAGGACTAGCGGCTTCACAGATACGCAGTATTTT. As protein: CSVEARTSGFTDTQYF.